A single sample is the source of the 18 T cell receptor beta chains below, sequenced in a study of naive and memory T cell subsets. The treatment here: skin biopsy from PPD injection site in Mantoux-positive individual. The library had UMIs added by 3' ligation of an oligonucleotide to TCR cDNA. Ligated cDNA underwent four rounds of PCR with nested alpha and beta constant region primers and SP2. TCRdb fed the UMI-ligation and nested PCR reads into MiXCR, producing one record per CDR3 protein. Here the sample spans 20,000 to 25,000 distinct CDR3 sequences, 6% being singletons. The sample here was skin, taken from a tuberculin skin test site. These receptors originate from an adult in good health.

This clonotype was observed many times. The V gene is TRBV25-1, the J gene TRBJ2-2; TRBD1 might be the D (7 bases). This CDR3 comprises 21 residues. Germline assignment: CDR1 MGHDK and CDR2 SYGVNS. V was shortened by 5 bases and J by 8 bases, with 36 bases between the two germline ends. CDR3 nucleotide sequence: TGTGCCAGCAGTCTCAGACAGGGACTTAGCTACCCGCCTGGGTCCGGAGGGGAGCTGTTTTTT. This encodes CASSLRQGLSYPPGSGGELFF.

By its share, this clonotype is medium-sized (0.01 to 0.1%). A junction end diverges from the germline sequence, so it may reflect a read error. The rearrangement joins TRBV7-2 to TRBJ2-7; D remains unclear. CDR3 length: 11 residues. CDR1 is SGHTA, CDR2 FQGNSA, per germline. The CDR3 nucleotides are TGTGCCAGCAGCTTAGGTTACGTGCAGTACTTC. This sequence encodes CASSLGYVQYF.

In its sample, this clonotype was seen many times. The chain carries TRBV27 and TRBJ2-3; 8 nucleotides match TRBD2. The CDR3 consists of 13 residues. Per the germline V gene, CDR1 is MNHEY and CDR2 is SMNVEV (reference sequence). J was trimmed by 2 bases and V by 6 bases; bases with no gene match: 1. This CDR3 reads CASRLAVTDTQYF. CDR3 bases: TGTGCCAGCAGACTAGCGGTCACAGATACGCAGTATTTT.

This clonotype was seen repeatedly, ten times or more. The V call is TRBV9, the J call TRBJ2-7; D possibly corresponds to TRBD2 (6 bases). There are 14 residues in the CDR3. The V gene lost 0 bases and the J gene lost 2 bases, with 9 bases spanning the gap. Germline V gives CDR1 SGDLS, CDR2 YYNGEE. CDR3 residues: CASSVEGGAYEQYF. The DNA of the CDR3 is TGTGCCAGCAGCGTAGAAGGAGGGGCCTACGAGCAGTACTTC.

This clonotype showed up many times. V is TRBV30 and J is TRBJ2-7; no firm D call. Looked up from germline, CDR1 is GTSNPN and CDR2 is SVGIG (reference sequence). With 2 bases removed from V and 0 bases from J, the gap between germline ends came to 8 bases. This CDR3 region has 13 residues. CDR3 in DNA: TGTGCCTGGAGTATTGGGAACTCCTACGAGCAGTACTTC. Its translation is CAWSIGNSYEQYF.

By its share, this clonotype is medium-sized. The CDR3: CSARPDRASNQETQYF. For the CDR3, the DNA is TGCAGTGCTAGACCCGACAGGGCGAGTAACCAAGAGACCCAGTACTTC. This sequence joins TRBV20-1 and TRBJ2-5; 7 bases are shared with TRBD1. The germline gives CDR1 DFQATT, CDR2 SNEGSKA (reference sequence). The J segment lost 0 bases and the V segment lost 2 bases, leaving 9 bases of the junction unmatched. CDR3 length: 16 amino acids.

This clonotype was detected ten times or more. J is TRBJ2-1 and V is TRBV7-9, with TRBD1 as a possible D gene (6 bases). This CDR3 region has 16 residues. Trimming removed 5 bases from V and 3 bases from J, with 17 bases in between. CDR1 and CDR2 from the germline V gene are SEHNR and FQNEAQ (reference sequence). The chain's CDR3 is CASSGWAADSYNEQFF. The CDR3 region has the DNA TGTGCCAGCAGCGGCTGGGCGGCGGACAGCTACAATGAGCAGTTCTTC.

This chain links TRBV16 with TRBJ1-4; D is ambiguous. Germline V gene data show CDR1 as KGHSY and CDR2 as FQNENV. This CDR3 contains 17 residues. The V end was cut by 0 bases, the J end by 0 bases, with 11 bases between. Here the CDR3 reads CASSQSPRHATNEKLFF. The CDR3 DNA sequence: TGTGCCAGCAGCCAATCTCCTAGACACGCAACTAATGAAAAACTGTTTTTT.

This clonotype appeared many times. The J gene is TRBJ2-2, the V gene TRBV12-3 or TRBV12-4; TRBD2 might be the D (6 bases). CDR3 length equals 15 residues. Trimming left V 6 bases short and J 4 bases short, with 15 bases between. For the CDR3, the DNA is TGTGCCAGCAGGAGGACGGGGGTGAGCACCGGGGAGCTGTTTTTT. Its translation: CASRRTGVSTGELFF.

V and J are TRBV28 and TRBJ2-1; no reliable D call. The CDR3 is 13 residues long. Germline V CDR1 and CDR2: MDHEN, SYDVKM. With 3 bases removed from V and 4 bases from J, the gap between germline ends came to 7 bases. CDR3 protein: CASSLGSYNEQFF. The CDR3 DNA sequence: TGTGCCAGCAGTTTGGGATCGTACAATGAGCAGTTCTTC. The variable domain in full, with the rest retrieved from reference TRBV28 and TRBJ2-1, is DVKVTQSSRYLVKRTGEKVFLECVQDMDHENMFWYRQDPGLGLRLIYFSYDVKMKEKGDIPEGYSVSREKKERFSLILESASTNQTSMYLCASSLGSYNEQFFGPGTRLTVL.

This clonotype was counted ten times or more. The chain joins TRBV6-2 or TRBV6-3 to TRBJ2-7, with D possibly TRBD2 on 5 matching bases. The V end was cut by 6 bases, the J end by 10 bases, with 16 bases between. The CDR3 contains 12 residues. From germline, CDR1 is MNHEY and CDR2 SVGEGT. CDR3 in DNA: TGTGCCAGCAGCCCCCGCACCCCGGGACAGTACTTC. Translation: CASSPRTPGQYF.

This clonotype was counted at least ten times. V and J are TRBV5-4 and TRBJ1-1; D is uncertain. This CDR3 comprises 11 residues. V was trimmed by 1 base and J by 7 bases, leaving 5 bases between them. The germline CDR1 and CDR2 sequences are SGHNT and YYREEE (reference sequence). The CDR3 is CASSLRDEAFF. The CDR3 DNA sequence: TGTGCCAGCAGCTTGAGGGATGAAGCTTTCTTT.

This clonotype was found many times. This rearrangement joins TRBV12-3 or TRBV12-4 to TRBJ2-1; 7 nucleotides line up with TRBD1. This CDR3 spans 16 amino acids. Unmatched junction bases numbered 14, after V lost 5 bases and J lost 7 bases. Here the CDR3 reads CASSPQGVTIGNEQFF. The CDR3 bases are TGTGCCAGCAGTCCCCAGGGGGTGACGATAGGTAATGAGCAGTTCTTC.

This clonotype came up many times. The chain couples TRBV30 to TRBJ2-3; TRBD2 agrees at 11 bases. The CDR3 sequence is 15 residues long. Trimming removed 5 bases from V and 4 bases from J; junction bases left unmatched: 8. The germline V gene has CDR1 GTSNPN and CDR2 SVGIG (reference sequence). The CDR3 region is CAWLTSGSISDTQYF. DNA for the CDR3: TGTGCCTGGCTAACTAGCGGGAGTATCTCAGATACGCAGTATTTT. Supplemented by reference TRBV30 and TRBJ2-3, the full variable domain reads SQTIHQWPATLVQPVGSPLSLECTVEGTSNPNLYWYRQAAGRGLQLLFYSVGIGQISSEVPQNLSASRPQDRQFILSSKKLLLSDSGFYLCAWLTSGSISDTQYFGPGTRLTVL.

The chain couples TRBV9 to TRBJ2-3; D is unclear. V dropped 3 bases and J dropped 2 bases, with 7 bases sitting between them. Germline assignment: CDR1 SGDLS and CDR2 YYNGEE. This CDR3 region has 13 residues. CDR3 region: CASSDLYTDTQYF. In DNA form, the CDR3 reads TGTGCCAGCAGCGACTTGTACACAGATACGCAGTATTTT.

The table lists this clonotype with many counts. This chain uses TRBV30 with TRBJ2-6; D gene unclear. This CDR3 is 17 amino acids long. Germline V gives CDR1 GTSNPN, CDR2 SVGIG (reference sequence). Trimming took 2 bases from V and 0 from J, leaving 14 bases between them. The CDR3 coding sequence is TGTGCCTGGAGTTCTCCTGGGGTCCTCTCTGGGGCCAACGTCCTGACTTTC. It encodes CAWSSPGVLSGANVLTF. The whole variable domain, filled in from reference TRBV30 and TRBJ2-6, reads SQTIHQWPATLVQPVGSPLSLECTVEGTSNPNLYWYRQAAGRGLQLLFYSVGIGQISSEVPQNLSASRPQDRQFILSSKKLLLSDSGFYLCAWSSPGVLSGANVLTFGAGSRLTVL.

The CDR3 DNA reads TGCAGCGTTCCCGGGACACCCGCTAGCACAGATACGCAGTATTTT. Its translation is CSVPGTPASTDTQYF. The V and J genes are TRBV29-1 and TRBJ2-3; D may be TRBD1 (6 bases). CDR1 is SQVTM and CDR2 is ANQGSEA in the germline V gene. The CDR3 extends over 15 amino acids. The V end was cut by 5 bases, the J end by 0 bases, with 15 bases between.

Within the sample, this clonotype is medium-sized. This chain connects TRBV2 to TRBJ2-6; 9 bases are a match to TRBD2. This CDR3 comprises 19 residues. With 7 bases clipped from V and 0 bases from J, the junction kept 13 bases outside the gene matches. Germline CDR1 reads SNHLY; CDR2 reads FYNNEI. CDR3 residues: CASTAGGTLAFSGANVLTF. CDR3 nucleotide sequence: TGTGCCAGCACCGCGGGAGGGACACTGGCTTTCTCTGGGGCCAACGTCCTGACTTTC.